Given below is one T cell receptor beta chain in context. What antigen it recognizes has not been identified. No clone much larger than this one lies a single base away; base qualities are absent. This specimen comes from a study of T cell responses to AZD1222 COVID-19 vaccine (dated by TCRdb to about 2021). Notes on the research overall: AZD1222 recipients with second doses at about 4 weeks or about 12 weeks were pooled, because spike-specific TCR depth and breadth did not differ between schedules. Trial participants were enrolled by age into subgroups of 18-55, 56-69 and 70-plus years, and about 150, 27 and 61 TCR-sequenced participants, respectively, were included in these subgroups. TCR sequencing covered over 230 trial participants: approximately 200 given two doses of AZD1222 and 26 given two doses of MenACWY control vaccine. Broader findings and caveats from the paper: Most participants were white British and females outnumbered males, and the authors suggested that clonal diversity may have been underestimated. A significant rise in spike-specific TCR breadth and depth was observed after two AZD1222 doses relative to day 0 and relative to MenACWY recipients. Reportedly, almost half of the unique spike-specific TCRs recognized epitopes lying outside the regions that are mutated in the B.1.351 and B.1.1.7 variants. Conclusions about previously exposed vaccinees were limited because only five to seven AZD1222 recipients were SARS-CoV-2 seropositive at baseline. The whole spike protein was spanned by vaccine-associated CD4 TCRs, and dominant responses were seen in regions 160-218 and 743-854. No day 14 peak-response samples were available, so repertoires were characterized only after the peak T cell response. In the small 56-69-year group, the increase in depth fell short of significance, most likely because of low power.

The CDR3 regions of human TCRbeta chains were analyzed by immunosequencing. Turning to the authors' computational methods: TCRs in the repertoires were matched against a reference library of SARS-CoV-2-specific TCRs that had been generated with the MIRA antigen-specificity platform. Breadth was defined as the fraction of unique TCRs that were SARS-CoV-2-associated, and depth was defined as the fraction of total T cells that were SARS-CoV-2-associated. Using the MIRA data, every spike-specific TCR was mapped to the spike region that the TCR reacted to and assigned to either a CD4 or a CD8 class. Log10-transformed breadth and depth values were compared by one-way ANOVA with Sidak's multiple comparisons tests. The table was pulled from immuneACCESS by TCRdb, which kept in-frame rearrangements only. Such tables lose some clones; where checked, under half of the loss comes from unresolved V genes, and the rest has no known cause. V and J calls and clone size are those listed in that table; D and trimming were worked out from the DNA. The sample table records about 120,000 clones; approximately 90% of these occur just once. Under 3.5% of the sample lies in the top ten.

V is pared back by 3 bases and J by 1 base, with 10 bases lying between the germline termini. CDR1 and CDR2, per the germline V gene, are SGHRS and YFSETQ. CDR3 length: 15 amino acids, cysteine to phenylalanine. The DNA shown is the 45-base CDR3, in frame from base 1. Taken with the paper, the label for time point translates to: baseline before first vaccination. Vaccinee samples were obtained from the UK trials COV001 and COV002, which included a single-blind randomized controlled phase 2/3 trial of AZD1222 (ChAdOx1 nCoV-19) in healthy adults. Trial participant PBMC samples were collected at day 0 and day 28 after the second dose for TCRbeta chain sequencing.

This material consisted of peripheral blood, taken on day 0 of AZD1222 vaccination. The source is an adult in good health. The chain couples TRBV5-1 to TRBJ2-2; the D gene is not confidently resolved. The CDR3 region reads CASSSGLGNTGELFF. In nucleotide form, the sequence is TGCGCCAGCAGCTCGGGTCTAGGGAACACCGGGGAGCTGTTTTTT.